A selection of T cell receptor beta chains follows, all from one sample in a study of shared clonotypes between healthy human individuals. TCRdb keeps only in-frame clones here, not all; method: immunoSEQ multiplex PCR. The data contain about 1.1 million clones, approximately 80% of them singletons. Sequenced material: memory CD4+ T cells from PBMCs. The receptors were sampled from a man between 18 and 29 years old in good health. Some clones in this sample may be carry-over from other donors' samples. CDR3s include the opening cysteine and the closing phenylalanine or tryptophan. D genes are given only for firm matches. Size values are once, few and many counts, or a class for expanded clones, and some rows have none.

j_call: TRBJ2-1; clone_size: once; d_call: TRBD1; v_call: TRBV4-1; cdr3_aa: CASSQRGIDRGDEQFF; cdr3_nt: TGCGCCAGCAGCCAACGCGGGATTGACAGGGGTGATGAGCAGTTCTTC
j_call: TRBJ1-5; clone_size: .; d_call: .; v_call: TRBV5-1; cdr3_aa: CASRQGANQPQHF; cdr3_nt: TGCGCCAGCAGGCAGGGTGCCAATCAGCCCCAGCATTTT
j_call: TRBJ2-7; clone_size: few; d_call: .; v_call: TRBV7-2; cdr3_aa: CASSLEGGAFYEQYF; cdr3_nt: TGTGCCAGCAGCTTAGAGGGTGGGGCCTTCTACGAGCAGTACTTC
j_call: TRBJ2-2; clone_size: .; d_call: TRBD1; v_call: TRBV7-3; cdr3_aa: CASSQTRDRGNTGELFF; cdr3_nt: TGTGCCAGCAGCCAAACCCGGGACAGGGGGAACACCGGGGAGCTGTTTTTT
j_call: TRBJ1-2; clone_size: few; d_call: TRBD1; v_call: TRBV5-4; cdr3_aa: CASSVNAGGRNYGYTF; cdr3_nt: TGTGCCAGCAGCGTAAATGCAGGGGGGAGAAACTATGGCTACACCTTC
j_call: TRBJ2-5; clone_size: few; d_call: .; v_call: TRBV10-2; cdr3_aa: CASRDVAVKTQYF; cdr3_nt: TGCGCCAGCAGGGATGTAGCAGTGAAGACCCAGTACTTC
j_call: TRBJ1-3; clone_size: few; d_call: TRBD1; v_call: TRBV27; cdr3_aa: CASSWMDRSSGNTIYF; cdr3_nt: TGTGCCAGCAGTTGGATGGACAGGAGCTCTGGAAACACCATATATTTT
j_call: TRBJ2-6; clone_size: .; d_call: .; v_call: TRBV15; cdr3_aa: CATSGPIGANVLTF; cdr3_nt: TGTGCCACCAGCGGCCCCATAGGGGCCAACGTCCTGACTTTC
j_call: TRBJ2-4; clone_size: .; d_call: TRBD1; v_call: TRBV6-5; cdr3_aa: CASRTGSSIQYF; cdr3_nt: TGTGCCAGCCGGACAGGGAGCAGCATTCAGTACTTC
j_call: TRBJ1-2; clone_size: .; d_call: .; v_call: TRBV28; cdr3_aa: CASSLGGGALVYGYTF; cdr3_nt: TGTGCCAGCAGTCTGGGAGGGGGGGCGCTCGTCTATGGCTACACCTTC
j_call: TRBJ1-3; clone_size: .; d_call: .; v_call: TRBV6-1; cdr3_aa: CASSTIGARGNTIYF; cdr3_nt: TGTGCCAGCAGCACTATAGGGGCTAGAGGAAACACCATATATTTT
j_call: TRBJ2-1; clone_size: .; d_call: .; v_call: TRBV4-2; cdr3_aa: CASSVQGNSYNEQFF; cdr3_nt: TGTGCCAGCAGCGTCCAGGGTAACTCCTACAATGAGCAGTTCTTC
j_call: TRBJ1-4; clone_size: .; d_call: TRBD1; v_call: TRBV10-2; cdr3_aa: CASRAGGAREKLFF; cdr3_nt: TGCGCCAGCAGAGCAGGGGGCGCGCGAGAAAAACTGTTTTTT
j_call: TRBJ2-1; clone_size: .; d_call: TRBD2; v_call: TRBV5-1; cdr3_aa: CASSSASGSNEQFF; cdr3_nt: TGCGCCAGCAGCTCAGCTAGCGGGAGCAATGAGCAGTTCTTC
j_call: TRBJ2-3; clone_size: .; d_call: TRBD2; v_call: TRBV18; cdr3_aa: CASSPTSGRTDTQYF; cdr3_nt: TGTGCCAGCTCACCAACAAGCGGGAGGACCGATACGCAGTATTTT
j_call: TRBJ2-7; clone_size: .; d_call: .; v_call: TRBV15; cdr3_aa: CATSREGGFASYEQYF; cdr3_nt: TGTGCCACCAGCAGAGAAGGTGGGTTTGCAAGCTACGAGCAGTACTTC
j_call: TRBJ2-3; clone_size: once; d_call: .; v_call: TRBV28; cdr3_aa: CASSLIFRELTDTQYF; cdr3_nt: TGTGCCAGCAGTTTAATCTTTCGGGAACTCACAGATACGCAGTATTTT
j_call: TRBJ2-7; clone_size: .; d_call: TRBD2; v_call: TRBV6-1; cdr3_aa: CASSVAASGSSYEQYF; cdr3_nt: TGTGCCAGCAGTGTGGCGGCTAGCGGGAGCTCCTACGAGCAGTACTTC
j_call: TRBJ1-2; clone_size: .; d_call: .; v_call: TRBV6-9; cdr3_aa: CASSYAMITQGYGYTF; cdr3_nt: TGTGCCAGCAGCTACGCGATGATTACCCAGGGCTATGGCTACACCTTC
j_call: TRBJ2-2; clone_size: once; d_call: .; v_call: TRBV11-3; cdr3_aa: CASSLSRGGELFF; cdr3_nt: TGTGCCAGCAGCTTATCCAGAGGAGGGGAGCTGTTTTTT
j_call: TRBJ2-3; clone_size: .; d_call: TRBD2; v_call: TRBV7-6; cdr3_aa: CASSLLRGGLAGGLTDTQYF; cdr3_nt: TGTGCCAGCAGCTTATTACGTGGGGGACTAGCGGGAGGGCTCACAGATACGCAGTATTTT
j_call: TRBJ2-1; clone_size: .; d_call: TRBD2; v_call: TRBV11-2; cdr3_aa: CASSLTAGYNEQFF; cdr3_nt: TGTGCCAGCAGCTTAACAGCGGGGTACAATGAGCAGTTCTTC
j_call: TRBJ2-3; clone_size: .; d_call: .; v_call: TRBV5-1; cdr3_aa: CASSLGVGALDTQYF; cdr3_nt: TGCGCCAGCAGCTTGGGGGTCGGGGCCCTGGATACGCAGTATTTT
j_call: TRBJ2-5; clone_size: few; d_call: .; v_call: TRBV14; cdr3_aa: CASSQIQGMETQYF; cdr3_nt: TGTGCCAGCAGCCAAATCCAGGGGATGGAGACCCAGTACTTC
j_call: TRBJ2-1; clone_size: .; d_call: .; v_call: TRBV19; cdr3_aa: CASSWTTNEQFF; cdr3_nt: TGTGCCAGTAGCTGGACTACCAATGAGCAGTTCTTC
j_call: TRBJ2-2; clone_size: .; d_call: .; v_call: TRBV5-1; cdr3_aa: CASSLDTQGGELFF; cdr3_nt: TGCGCCAGCAGCTTGGACACACAGGGCGGGGAGCTGTTTTTT
j_call: TRBJ2-1; clone_size: .; d_call: TRBD1; v_call: TRBV6-1; cdr3_aa: CASSRQGNEQFF; cdr3_nt: TGTGCCAGCAGTAGACAGGGGAATGAGCAGTTCTTC
j_call: TRBJ2-6; clone_size: .; d_call: .; v_call: TRBV10-3; cdr3_aa: CAISESILWQVSSGANVLTF; cdr3_nt: TGTGCCATCAGTGAGTCGATCCTCTGGCAGGTTAGCTCTGGGGCCAACGTCCTGACTTTC
j_call: TRBJ1-2; clone_size: .; d_call: TRBD1; v_call: TRBV5-8; cdr3_aa: CASSWGDRLAGYTF; cdr3_nt: TGTGCCAGCAGCTGGGGGGACAGGCTGGCTGGCTACACCTTC
j_call: TRBJ1-2; clone_size: .; d_call: .; v_call: TRBV27; cdr3_aa: CASSGTPLANYGYTF; cdr3_nt: TGTGCCAGCAGCGGGACACCGCTTGCTAACTATGGCTACACCTTC
j_call: TRBJ1-4; clone_size: .; d_call: .; v_call: TRBV2; cdr3_aa: CASRGLGEKLFF; cdr3_nt: TGTGCCAGCAGGGGGCTTGGTGAAAAACTGTTTTTT
j_call: TRBJ2-4; clone_size: .; d_call: .; v_call: TRBV4-1; cdr3_aa: CASSHPLTGTSQYF; cdr3_nt: TGCGCCAGCAGCCACCCCCTCACCGGGACCTCTCAGTACTTC
j_call: TRBJ2-7; clone_size: few; d_call: .; v_call: TRBV5-1; cdr3_aa: CASSMMDRAYEQYF; cdr3_nt: TGCGCCAGCAGCATGATGGACAGAGCCTACGAGCAGTACTTC
j_call: TRBJ1-1; clone_size: .; d_call: .; v_call: TRBV30; cdr3_aa: CAWTGGEQDTEAFF; cdr3_nt: TGTGCCTGGACCGGAGGAGAGCAGGACACTGAAGCTTTCTTT
j_call: TRBJ2-7; clone_size: .; d_call: .; v_call: TRBV7-2; cdr3_aa: CASSLAASVSYEQYF; cdr3_nt: TGTGCCAGCAGCTTAGCGGCTAGCGTCTCCTACGAGCAGTACTTC
j_call: TRBJ2-1; clone_size: once; d_call: TRBD2; v_call: TRBV4-1; cdr3_aa: CASSPGLAGYDNEQFF; cdr3_nt: TGCGCCAGCAGCCCGGGACTAGCGGGATATGACAATGAGCAGTTCTTC
j_call: TRBJ1-3; clone_size: few; d_call: .; v_call: TRBV9; cdr3_aa: CASSVDPGTGDTIYF; cdr3_nt: TGTGCCAGCAGCGTAGATCCGGGAACGGGTGACACCATATATTTT
j_call: TRBJ1-2; clone_size: .; d_call: .; v_call: TRBV11-1; cdr3_aa: CASSVQTGSGYTF; cdr3_nt: TGTGCCAGCAGCGTACAAACAGGAAGTGGCTACACCTTC
j_call: TRBJ1-2; clone_size: .; d_call: TRBD1; v_call: TRBV5-1; cdr3_aa: CASSYGTAESLSNYGYTF; cdr3_nt: TGCGCCAGCAGCTACGGGACAGCTGAATCCCTTTCAAACTATGGCTACACCTTC
j_call: TRBJ1-3; clone_size: .; d_call: .; v_call: TRBV18; cdr3_aa: CASSPTQGLFSGNTIYF; cdr3_nt: TGTGCCAGCTCACCAACGCAGGGCCTATTCTCTGGAAACACCATATATTTT
j_call: TRBJ2-7; clone_size: .; d_call: TRBD1; v_call: TRBV15; cdr3_aa: CATSRDRGSWTGPYEQYF; cdr3_nt: TGTGCCACCAGCAGAGATAGGGGGTCCTGGACAGGGCCCTACGAGCAGTACTTC
j_call: TRBJ2-3; clone_size: few; d_call: .; v_call: TRBV7-3; cdr3_aa: CASSFTSATDTQYF; cdr3_nt: TGTGCCAGCAGCTTCACAAGCGCCACAGATACGCAGTATTTT
j_call: TRBJ1-4; clone_size: .; d_call: .; v_call: TRBV7-9; cdr3_aa: CASSFGLGGEKLFF; cdr3_nt: TGTGCCAGCAGCTTCGGCCTAGGGGGGGAAAAACTGTTTTTT
j_call: TRBJ1-3; clone_size: .; d_call: TRBD1; v_call: TRBV4-3; cdr3_aa: CASSQADRDSGNTIYF; cdr3_nt: TGCGCCAGCAGCCAAGCTGACAGGGACTCTGGAAACACCATATATTTT
j_call: TRBJ2-2; clone_size: .; d_call: TRBD1; v_call: TRBV5-1; cdr3_aa: CASSSPDRGNTGELFF; cdr3_nt: TGCGCCAGCAGCTCCCCGGACAGGGGGAACACCGGGGAGCTGTTTTTT
j_call: TRBJ2-7; clone_size: .; d_call: .; v_call: TRBV9; cdr3_aa: CASSPRTGTNEQYF; cdr3_nt: TGTGCCAGCAGCCCAAGGACAGGGACTAACGAGCAGTACTTC
j_call: TRBJ1-1; clone_size: .; d_call: .; v_call: TRBV9; cdr3_aa: CASSVVVGFDEAFF; cdr3_nt: TGTGCCAGCAGCGTAGTCGTAGGGTTCGATGAAGCTTTCTTT